This T cell receptor (beta chain) was captured in a study of cytomegalovirus exposure and HLA in healthy donors. Study overall: Early released data had 80 million or so unique TCRs, all coming from HLA-typed donors. Notes on the study in general: Presence/absence analyses treated sequencing depth as roughly uniform across donors.

With 6 bases removed from V and 3 bases from J, the gap between germline ends came to 15 bases. This CDR3 comprises 15 residues. CDR1 is MNHEY, CDR2 SVGAGI, per germline. Details on this clone: The antigen is not known.

PCR involved 60 Vbeta and 13 Jbeta primers. TCRdb's copy holds only in-frame clones and misses some; the assay was immunoSEQ multiplex PCR. In all, the sample yields 100,000 or so clones. The V and J genes are TRBV6-5 and TRBJ1-5; maybe TRBD1 (5 bases). Sequenced sample: PBMCs. This receptor was obtained from a woman aged 25 to 39 in good health and CMV-seronegative. CDR3: CASSPSGGVNQPQHF. The CDR3 region has the DNA TGTGCCAGCAGCCCCTCGGGGGGAGTCAATCAGCCCCAGCATTTT.